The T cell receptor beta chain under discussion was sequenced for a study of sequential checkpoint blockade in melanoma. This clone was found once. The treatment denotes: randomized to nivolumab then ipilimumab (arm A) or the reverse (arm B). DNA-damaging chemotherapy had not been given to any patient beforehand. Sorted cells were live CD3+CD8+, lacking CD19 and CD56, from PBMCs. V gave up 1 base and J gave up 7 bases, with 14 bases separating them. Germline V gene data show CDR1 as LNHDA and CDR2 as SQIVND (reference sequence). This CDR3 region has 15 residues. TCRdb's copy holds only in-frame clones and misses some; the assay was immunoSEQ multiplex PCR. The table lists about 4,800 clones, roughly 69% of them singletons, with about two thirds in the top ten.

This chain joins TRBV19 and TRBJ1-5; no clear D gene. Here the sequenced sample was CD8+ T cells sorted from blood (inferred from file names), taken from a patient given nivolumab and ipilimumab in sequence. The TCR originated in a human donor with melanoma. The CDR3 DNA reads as TGTGCCAGTAGTATAGTCGAGGGTTTAGGACAGCCCCAGCATTTT. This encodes CASSIVEGLGQPQHF.